The entry that follows covers one T cell receptor (beta chain) sequence. This specimen belongs to a study of blood T cell repertoires in COVID-19. Whole-study context: The United States, Italy and Spain were the sources of the acute and convalescent COVID-19 samples.

Some clones are missing from TCRdb's copy, which holds only in-frame ones; the method was immunoSEQ multiplex PCR. This table holds roughly 200,000 clones, approximately 88% found once. Sequencing was carried out using peripheral blood. The TCR comes from a man aged 40-50 years with acute or convalescent COVID-19.

CDR3 DNA sequence: TGTGCCAGCAGCCCTAGGACAGGGAATCAGCCCCAGCATTTT. It specifies CASSPRTGNQPQHF. This chain joins TRBV11-2 and TRBJ1-5, with 8 positions matching TRBD1. The CDR3 loop spans 14 amino acids. Germline CDR1 reads SGHAT; CDR2 reads FQNNGV. V was pared by 5 bases and J by 4 bases, with 4 bases of the junction left unmatched. The full variable domain, in which reference TRBV11-2 and TRBJ1-5 provide the parts outside the CDR3, is EAGVAQSPRYKIIEKRQSVAFWCNPISGHATLYWYQQILGQGPKLLIQFQNNGVVDDSQLPKDRFSAERLKGVDSTLKIQPAKLEDSAVYLCASSPRTGNQPQHFGDGTRLSIL.